These 32 T cell receptor beta chains came from one sample sequenced in a study of identical twins. TCRdb recomputed calls from the 5' RACE reads with MiXCR, one row per CDR3 protein. Of around 670,000 distinct CDR3 sequences in the sample, roughly 6% were seen once. The sequenced sample consisted of naive T cells sorted from blood. These receptors were taken from a man younger than 35 in good health.

This clonotype was picked up many times. J is TRBJ1-1 and V is TRBV12-3 or TRBV12-4; D might be TRBD1 (5 bases). The length of the CDR3 is 14 residues. V was pared by 5 bases and J by 3 bases, with 13 bases between. The CDR3 coding sequence is TGTGCCAGCAGTGCGGCCAGGGTTGACACTGAAGCTTTCTTT. Its protein product is CASSAARVDTEAFF.

The chain carries TRBV2 and TRBJ2-1; 7 nucleotides match TRBD1. The CDR3 runs to 13 residues. Germline V lookup: CDR1 SNHLY, CDR2 FYNNEI. V lost 6 bases to trimming and J lost 5 bases; unmatched junction nucleotides: 4. Here the CDR3 reads CASRLGQNNEQFF. CDR3 nucleotides: TGTGCCAGCAGACTGGGACAGAACAATGAGCAGTTCTTC.

This clonotype has only a few counts. This chain uses TRBV30 with TRBJ1-2; no clear D. The CDR3 runs 13 residues. Germline V CDR1 and CDR2: GTSNPN, SVGIG (reference sequence). The V end was cut by 5 bases, the J end by 3 bases, with 13 bases between. The CDR3 here is CAWGPSGDYGYTF. Here the CDR3 DNA reads TGTGCCTGGGGGCCTTCGGGAGACTATGGCTACACCTTC.

Many counts were recorded for this clonotype. This chain links TRBV4-3 with TRBJ2-1, with D unresolved. From germline, CDR1 is LGHNA and CDR2 YSLEER. V was pared by 1 base and J by 0 bases, with 13 bases between. The CDR3 loop spans 17 amino acids. The CDR3, as DNA: TGCGCCAGCAGCCAAGGGGCAGGAAGGAGCTCCTACAATGAGCAGTTCTTC. Protein: CASSQGAGRSSYNEQFF.

This rearrangement joins TRBV14 to TRBJ1-6; no reliable D call. The length of the CDR3 is 13 residues. Trimming left V 5 bases short and J 10 bases short, with 12 bases between. Looked up from germline, CDR1 is SGHDN and CDR2 is FVKESK. CDR3 residues: CASSDSGRSPLHF. DNA of the CDR3: TGTGCCAGCAGCGATAGTGGGCGGTCACCCCTCCACTTT.

The CDR3 DNA sequence: TGTGCCAGCAGTTTATCCGTAGGGGGGGGCACTGAAGCTTTCTTT. Its translation: CASSLSVGGGTEAFF. The chain uses TRBV27 and TRBJ1-1; D perhaps matches TRBD1 (6 bases). CDR1 and CDR2 (germline): MNHEY, SMNVEV (reference sequence). The CDR3 sequence is 15 residues long. The V end lost 0 bases, the J end lost 4 bases, and 12 bases lay between the germline ends.

This clonotype was seen many times. The CDR3: CASARQSSYNEQFF. The CDR3 bases are TGTGCCAGCGCGCGGCAAAGCTCCTACAATGAGCAGTTCTTC. The chain combines TRBV3-1 with TRBJ2-1, with D hard to call. V lost 8 bases and J lost 0, with 11 bases in between. This CDR3 region has 14 residues. Germline V gene lookup returns CDR1 LGHDT and CDR2 YNNKEL (reference sequence).

This clonotype was counted many times. The chain recombines TRBV7-9 with TRBJ2-3; the match to TRBD2 covers 10 bases. From germline, CDR1 is SEHNR and CDR2 FQNEAQ (reference sequence). Germline trimming cut 4 bases from V and 0 bases from J; bases unmatched to any gene: 7. This CDR3 region has 17 residues. As DNA, the CDR3 is TGTGCCAGCAGCTCACGAGGACTAGCGGAAAGCACAGATACGCAGTATTTT. Its protein product is CASSSRGLAESTDTQYF.

This sequence joins TRBV11-3 and TRBJ2-7; D may be TRBD1 (6 bases). The length of the CDR3 is 15 residues. Trimming pared 6 bases from V and 3 bases from J, leaving 18 bases between. CDR1 is SGHNT, CDR2 YENEEA, per germline. The chain's CDR3 is CASSIGWTDRYEQYF. Written as DNA, the CDR3 is TGTGCCAGCAGTATCGGCTGGACAGACCGCTACGAGCAGTACTTC. Filled out from reference TRBV11-3 and TRBJ2-7, the complete variable domain reads EAGVVQSPRYKIIEKKQPVAFWCNPISGHNTLYWYLQNLGQGPELLIRYENEEAVDDSQLPKDRFSAERLKGVDSTLKIQPAELGDSAVYLCASSIGWTDRYEQYFGPGTRLTVT.

Ten or more counts support this clonotype. This chain uses TRBV29-1 with TRBJ2-7; no clear D. This CDR3 is built from 10 residues. Germline lookup yields CDR1 SQVTM and CDR2 ANQGSEA. V was trimmed by 6 bases and J by 2 bases, leaving 5 bases between them. As DNA, the CDR3 is TGCAGCGTCGGTACCTACGAGCAGTACTTC. It is translated as CSVGTYEQYF.

This clonotype was observed at least ten times. This sequence joins TRBV20-1 and TRBJ2-1; D unresolved. The germline V gene has CDR1 DFQATT and CDR2 SNEGSKA (reference sequence). The CDR3 sequence is 13 residues long. The V end was cut by 4 bases, the J end by 0 bases, with 7 bases between. CDR3 residues: CSAKGSSYNEQFF. CDR3 nucleotides: TGCAGTGCTAAGGGCAGCTCCTACAATGAGCAGTTCTTC.

This clonotype was observed many times. The chain recombines TRBV9 with TRBJ2-5; 8 bases fit TRBD2. CDR1 is SGDLS and CDR2 is YYNGEE in the germline V gene. V lost 1 base to trimming and J lost 1 base; unmatched junction nucleotides: 3. The CDR3 length is 15 residues. Here the CDR3 reads CASSVYSGIQETQYF. The CDR3 DNA is TGTGCCAGCAGCGTATATAGCGGGATCCAAGAGACCCAGTACTTC.

DNA for the CDR3: TGTGCCAGCTCTCACCAGCCTTTTGACGCGACTTACACAGATACGCAGTATTTT. It is translated as CASSHQPFDATYTDTQYF. The chain uses TRBV18 and TRBJ2-3; D is undetermined. V was shortened by 6 bases and J by 2 bases, with 24 bases between the two germline ends. The CDR3 spans 18 residues. Germline V lookup: CDR1 KGHSH, CDR2 LQKENI.

This clonotype was counted many times. The chain combines TRBV10-1 with TRBJ2-1; 10 bases are a match to TRBD2. J was trimmed by 6 bases and V by 5 bases; bases with no gene match: 7. Germline V CDR1 and CDR2: WNHNN, SYGVQD (reference sequence). CDR3 length: 15 residues. This CDR3 is CASSKSASGSNEQFF. The DNA of the CDR3 is TGCGCCAGCAGTAAGAGTGCTAGCGGGAGCAATGAGCAGTTCTTC.

The chain employs TRBV5-1 and TRBJ2-5; 10 bases agree with TRBD2. The CDR3 consists of 16 residues. Trimming removed 0 bases from V and 6 bases from J; junction bases left unmatched: 8. Germline V gives CDR1 SGHRS, CDR2 YFSETQ. CDR3 in amino acids: CASSLALAGATQTQYF. The CDR3 region has the DNA TGCGCCAGCAGCTTGGCTCTAGCGGGAGCCACGCAGACCCAGTACTTC.

This chain links TRBV5-1 with TRBJ2-2, with TRBD2 matching over 9 bases. The length of the CDR3 is 17 residues. The junction had 9 bases not matched to a gene; V was cut back by 2 bases and J by 4 bases. CDR1 and CDR2 from the germline V gene are SGHRS and YFSETQ. The chain's CDR3 is CASSFGGRALGTGELFF. The DNA for the CDR3 is TGCGCCAGCAGCTTCGGCGGGAGGGCCCTCGGCACCGGGGAGCTGTTTTTT.

This clonotype was observed at least ten times. CDR3 sequence (DNA): TGCGCCAGCAGCTTGGGAACCTCGGGAGCTAGCACAGATACGCAGTATTTT. Translating gives CASSLGTSGASTDTQYF. This chain joins TRBV5-1 and TRBJ2-3; tentatively, D is TRBD2 (6 bases). The CDR3 has 17 residues. V lost 0 bases and J 0 bases, leaving 14 bases between the germline ends. Germline V CDR1 and CDR2: SGHRS, YFSETQ.

This clonotype was seen at least ten times. The J gene is TRBJ2-7, the V gene TRBV7-2, with 13 nucleotides matching TRBD2. Germline V CDR1 and CDR2: SGHTA, FQGNSA. The junction had 1 base not matched to a gene; V was cut back by 4 bases and J by 7 bases. This CDR3 has 13 residues. The CDR3 sequence: CASSSGLAGEQYF. In DNA, the CDR3 is TGTGCCAGCAGCTCGGGACTAGCGGGAGAGCAGTACTTC.

The chain joins TRBV20-1 to TRBJ2-3; maybe TRBD2 (6 bases). Looked up from germline, CDR1 is DFQATT and CDR2 is SNEGSKA (reference sequence). This CDR3 is 15 amino acids long. Trimming removed 6 bases from V and 0 bases from J, with 16 bases in between. The CDR3 region has the DNA TGCAGTGCCCTAGCGCTCTCCACTAGCACAGATACGCAGTATTTT. Its translation: CSALALSTSTDTQYF.

There are a few counts of this clonotype. This chain uses TRBV6-5 with TRBJ2-7; 12 bases fit TRBD2. Trimming removed 5 bases from V and 3 bases from J; junction bases left unmatched: 8. The CDR3 contains 16 residues. The germline gives CDR1 MNHEY, CDR2 SVGAGI. The CDR3 DNA sequence: TGTGCCAGCAGTCATCGACTAGCGGGAGAGTTCTACGAGCAGTACTTC. This gives the protein CASSHRLAGEFYEQYF.

This sequence joins TRBV12-3 or TRBV12-4 and TRBJ1-6, with 10 bases matching TRBD1. J lost 6 bases, V lost 9 bases, and 5 bases had no gene match. This CDR3 is 14 amino acids long. The CDR3 region is CASRGTGVNSPLHF. CDR3 nucleotide sequence: TGTGCCAGTCGCGGGACAGGGGTTAATTCACCCCTCCACTTT.

This clonotype was picked up a small number of times. The gene calls are TRBV9 and TRBJ2-1; 11 bases align to TRBD2. Trimming cost V 0 bases and J 12 bases; bases outside gene matches: 5. The CDR3 loop spans 14 amino acids. Germline-derived CDR1 and CDR2 are SGDLS and YYNGEE. The CDR3 here is CASSVDGLAGGQFF. Here the CDR3 DNA reads TGTGCCAGCAGCGTAGACGGGCTAGCGGGAGGGCAGTTCTTC.

The chain recombines TRBV29-1 with TRBJ1-2, with 7 positions matching TRBD1. The CDR3 totals 13 residues. Trimming cost V 4 bases and J 5 bases; bases outside gene matches: 7. The germline V gene has CDR1 SQVTM and CDR2 ANQGSEA. The CDR3 sequence is CSVGSGTEYGYTF. The CDR3 DNA is TGCAGCGTTGGATCCGGGACAGAGTATGGCTACACCTTC.

In its sample, this clonotype was seen many times. The CDR3 sequence is CASRFRHAGLAGDSPYEQYV. DNA of the CDR3: TGTGCCAGCAGATTCCGACACGCCGGACTAGCGGGAGATTCCCCCTACGAGCAGTACGTC. The chain uses TRBV12-3 or TRBV12-4 and TRBJ2-7; 13 bases fit TRBD2. This CDR3 spans 20 amino acids. V shed 6 bases, J shed 2 bases, and the junction held 19 bases outside the gene matches.

This rearrangement joins TRBV7-2 to TRBJ2-2; maybe TRBD1 (6 bases). The V gene lost 5 bases and the J gene lost 5 bases, with 12 bases spanning the gap. Germline V lookup: CDR1 SGHTA, CDR2 FQGNSA. CDR3 length equals 14 residues. The CDR3, as DNA: TGTGCCAGCAGCCTAGACAGGTTTACCGGGGAGCTGTTTTTT. Its translation is CASSLDRFTGELFF.

The rearrangement joins TRBV20-1 to TRBJ1-1, with D perhaps matching TRBD1 (6 bases). Deletions cut 5 bases from V and 5 bases from J, with 15 bases between. Germline V gene data show CDR1 as DFQATT and CDR2 as SNEGSKA (reference sequence). This CDR3 is built from 13 residues. In nucleotides, the CDR3 is TGCAGTGCTTCAGGGGCGGGGAGAACTGAAGCTTTCTTT. Protein sequence: CSASGAGRTEAFF.

In its sample, this clonotype was seen a few times. The rearrangement uses TRBV12-3 or TRBV12-4 and TRBJ2-1; D assignment may be TRBD1 or TRBD2 (5 bases each). The CDR3 has 14 residues. The ends were cut back, 8 bases at V and 12 bases at J, with 23 bases in the middle. The CDR3: CASSRGPDNDGQFF. Written as DNA, the CDR3 is TGTGCCAGCTCACGGGGCCCAGATAATGACGGGCAGTTCTTC.

The chain links TRBV20-1 to TRBJ2-3; 9 nucleotides align to TRBD2. Germline trimming cut 6 bases from V and 4 bases from J; bases unmatched to any gene: 8. CDR1 and CDR2 from the germline V gene are DFQATT and SNEGSKA (reference sequence). CDR3 length equals 14 residues. The DNA for the CDR3 is TGCAGTGCCCCTAGGACTAGCGACCCAGATACGCAGTATTTT. Translated, it gives CSAPRTSDPDTQYF.

This clonotype has at least ten counts. V and J are TRBV10-3 and TRBJ2-3, with TRBD2 matching 10 bases. Germline V gene lookup returns CDR1 ENHRY and CDR2 SYGVKD. CDR3 length equals 18 residues. Trimming removed 3 bases from V and 4 bases from J; junction bases left unmatched: 13. CDR3 residues: CAISDPGTGGLASDTQYF. DNA for the CDR3: TGTGCCATCAGTGATCCCGGGACTGGGGGACTAGCGTCAGATACGCAGTATTTT.

There are many counts of this clonotype. J is TRBJ2-1 and V is TRBV11-2; TRBD2 is a possible D gene (6 bases). V was cut by 7 bases and J by 4 bases, with 17 bases left in between. The V gene's germline CDR1 is SGHAT and CDR2 FQNNGV. The length of the CDR3 is 15 residues. The chain's CDR3 is CASTPGLYVYNEQFF. DNA of the CDR3: TGTGCCAGCACCCCGGGACTCTACGTTTACAATGAGCAGTTCTTC. Looking up the rest from reference TRBV11-2 and TRBJ2-1 gives the full variable domain: EAGVAQSPRYKIIEKRQSVAFWCNPISGHATLYWYQQILGQGPKLLIQFQNNGVVDDSQLPKDRFSAERLKGVDSTLKIQPAKLEDSAVYLCASTPGLYVYNEQFFGPGTRLTVL.

This clonotype was picked up many times. This chain joins TRBV4-3 and TRBJ1-2; possible D gene TRBD1, 6 bases. The CDR3 covers 16 residues. Germline lookup yields CDR1 LGHNA and CDR2 YSLEER. The germline V and J ends were trimmed by 0 bases and 1 base, with 12 bases remaining between them. CDR3 in DNA: TGCGCCAGCAGCCAAGAAGGGAACAGGGATAACTATGGCTACACCTTC. It translates to CASSQEGNRDNYGYTF.

This clonotype has more than one count but fewer than ten. CDR3 nucleotides: TGTGCCAGCAGTTTCACCGGGACAGGGGGCTCCTATAATTCACCCCTCCACTTT. It codes for CASSFTGTGGSYNSPLHF. The J gene is TRBJ1-6, the V gene TRBV27, with TRBD1 identical over 11 bases. Germline trimming cut 3 bases from V and 0 bases from J; bases unmatched to any gene: 4. CDR1 and CDR2 (germline): MNHEY, SMNVEV (reference sequence). CDR3 length equals 18 residues.